Shown below are 2 T cell receptor beta chains from a single sample sequenced in a study of blood T cell repertoires in COVID-19. Assay: immunoSEQ multiplex PCR; the TCRdb copy retains only in-frame clones and omits some. Of 370,000 or so clones in the sample, roughly 80% were seen once. What was sequenced was peripheral blood. Receptors were obtained from a human donor with acute or convalescent COVID-19. The donor label of this sample is uncertain.

This clone was observed once. V usage is TRBV3-1 (or the pseudogene TRBV3-2) and J usage is TRBJ2-7, with a tentative D call TRBD1 (6 bases). Germline V lookup: CDR1 LGHDT, CDR2 YNNKEL (reference sequence). V was trimmed by 0 bases and J by 7 bases, leaving 19 bases between them. This CDR3 contains 16 residues. DNA of the CDR3: TGTGCCAGCAGCCAAGATATAGCCAGGGGCCAGCAGGAGCAGTACTTC. This sequence encodes CASSQDIARGQQEQYF.

The rearrangement links TRBV5-1 to TRBJ2-2; TRBD1 aligns across 12 bases. The CDR3 loop spans 15 amino acids. V was clipped by 4 bases and J by 6 bases; unmatched bases: 4. CDR1 and CDR2 (germline): SGHRS, YFSETQ. CDR3 residues: CASSAGTGGSGELFF. CDR3 in DNA: TGCGCCAGCAGCGCCGGGACAGGGGGCTCCGGGGAGCTGTTTTTT.